The source of this T cell receptor beta chain is a study of shared T cell receptors in the human thymus. Here immunoSEQ multiplex PCR was the method, and the copy in TCRdb shows in-frame clones only, minus some. The table records fewer than 700,000 clones, 88% of them present only once. These data are also associated with another study on human thymus T cells. That paper states: It was healthy Finnish infants having corrective surgery for congenital heart defects who were the donors. Thymus pieces cut out during corrective heart surgery were the tissue that was used. Within thymic and blood repertoires, V and J gene usage appeared to be biased.

The receptor's source is a boy younger than two with a congenital heart defect. The sample taken for sequencing was thymocytes.

CDR3 amino acids: CASSLTPGEGSYNEQFF. Here the CDR3 DNA reads TGTGCCAGCAGTCTTACCCCGGGGGAGGGTTCCTACAATGAGCAGTTCTTC. This chain connects TRBV27 to TRBJ2-1; 7 bases are a match to TRBD2. The germline V gene encodes CDR1 MNHEY and CDR2 SMNVEV (reference sequence). The CDR3 totals 17 residues. V trimming: 5 bases; J trimming: 1 base; junction bases outside the gene matches: 11.